This T cell receptor beta chain was identified in a study of T cells in Graves' hyperthyroidism and ophthalmopathy (dated by TCRdb to the late 2010s). For the study in its entirety: Peripheral blood samples were taken at initial diagnosis, before any treatment was given. Following sampling, methimazole starting at 30 mg daily was given to hyperthyroidism patients, and high-dose intravenous methylprednisolone was given to ophthalmopathy patients. A discovery cohort of 95 to 100 patients, fewer than 50 with Graves' ophthalmopathy and more than 55 with stable Graves' hyperthyroidism, was used to find distinguishing TCR V-J signatures. In addition, the study compared T-cell repertoires in thyroid tissue and in blood from six Graves' hyperthyroidism patients. Prospective prediction of ophthalmopathy was tested in an independent validation cohort of approximately 18 hyperthyroidism patients and 17 patients who later progressed to ophthalmopathy. The 100 or so discovery patients were divided at random into training and test sets in a 7:3 ratio. TCR Vbeta CDR3 sequencing of roughly 140 peripheral blood samples (approximately 44 ophthalmopathy, 75 to 80 hyperthyroidism and roughly 17 progressor patients) is reported in the paper.

The TCR beta CDR3 regions were amplified from RNA transcripts. The first round of RT-PCR for the TCR CDR3 was performed with the HTBI primer set and the Qiagen OneStep RT-PCR kit. The libraries were constructed in a second round of multiplex PCR and then size-selected and purified. Paired-end sequencing of the libraries was performed with 100 bp reads on an Illumina HiSeq2000. In the original analysis: SOAPnuke was used to process the raw data, with reads discarded if the reads contained adapters or uncalled bases, had a mean Phred below 15, or lacked an exact constant-primer or identifier match. High-quality paired reads were merged with COPE v1.2.5, and unique nucleotide sequences were defined as clonotypes. MiTCR v1.1 was used to align the clonotypes against IMGT TRBV, TRBD and TRBJ reference segments. The analysis was restricted to V-J combinations with a frequency above 0.0001, which together covered 99% to 99.2% of the repertoires. A TCS score was defined as the ratio between F50 (clonal expansion) and ExV (chaos), using BLOSUM62-based TCRdist between CDR3 peptides within each V-J. Welch's t-statistics and random forest reduced fewer than 550 V-J features to around 14, which were used in a naive Bayes classifier (R e1071). TCRdb applied fastp at Q25 and MiXCR to the public reads, then kept only in-frame beta chains. Every distinct CDR3 protein forms one entry, paired with its most common genes and DNA. For this entry, the V and J calls and clone size follow TCRdb and not the study's own pipeline. The sample table shows about 610,000 distinct CDR3 sequences, and more than 15% are seen once. The ten largest clones take up 3% to 4% of the sample.

Ophthalmopathy patients had moderately to severely active disease, with a Clinical Activity Score of 3 or more, a NOSPECS grade of 4 or more, and a disease duration of less than 3 months. Any patient with an uncontrolled infection, another autoimmune disease, pregnancy or lactation was excluded. Diagnoses were established on the basis of clinical symptoms, serum thyroxine and TRAb, thyroid ultrasound, and orbital computed tomography. PBMCs were separated from 10 ml of fresh peripheral blood using Ficoll-Paque density gradient centrifugation. Trizol reagent was used to extract total RNA, and RNA quality was then checked on an Agilent 2100 Bioanalyzer. Concerning this clonotype itself: Its antigen has not been determined. Since a much larger clone is just one base distant, this may be a read error.

CDR1 and CDR2 were assigned from the germline V gene (reference sequence) as LGHDT and YNNKEL. From cysteine to phenylalanine, the CDR3 is 11 amino acids long. Left in the record is the CDR3 DNA by itself, 33 bases read in frame from the first base. The paper as a whole reports these results and caveats: No statistical method was used to fix the sample size in advance, and group allocation was not hidden from the investigators. During validation, the model predicted progression to ophthalmopathy a median of around six months ahead of onset, with approximately 71% sensitivity and 72.22% specificity. Ophthalmopathy was separated from stable hyperthyroidism by a 13 V-J signature model, with just over 85% sensitivity and approximately 81% specificity obtained in cross-validation and 80%/75% obtained in testing. Most expanded thyroid clonotypes (frequency above 0.001) were also detected in blood, a finding suggesting that blood repertoires may reflect thyroid immune responses.

The source is a woman between 40 and 55 years old with Graves' ophthalmopathy. The sequencing sample was made of blood. This receptor chain uses TRBV3-1 and TRBJ1-2, and perhaps TRBD1 as D gene, on 6 matching bases. CDR3 protein: CASSSGGGYAF. The nucleotide sequence is given as TGTGCCAGCAGCTCCGGGGGGGGCTACGCCTTC.